This TCR beta chain stems from a study of Ad26.COV2.S vaccination and SARS-CoV-2 variants (dated by TCRdb to the early 2020s). Regarding the complete study: Vaccine-arm donors came from COV1001, a multicentre, randomized, double-blind, placebo-controlled phase I-IIa trial of Ad26.COV2.S in healthy adults. Ad26.COV2.S was given intramuscularly at 5x10^10 or 1x10^11 viral particles, as a single shot or as two shots 56 days apart. TCRbeta repertoire sequencing served as the tool for gauging how specific and how broad the SARS-CoV-2-reactive T cell receptors were following Ad26.COV2.S vaccination. The TCR-sequenced set comprised approximately 32 samples: around 20 Ad26.COV2.S vaccine recipients, 5 placebo recipients and 8 SARS-CoV-2 convalescent individuals. Participants in the trial were split at random into five groups of five each, receiving low-dose or high-dose Ad26.COV2.S once or twice, or else placebo on both occasions. Blinding of investigators to trial group allocation was maintained during experiments and outcome assessment.

The V and J ends are trimmed by 2 bases and 1 base, leaving 12 bases between them. The germline V gene encodes CDR1 SGHTA and CDR2 FQGNSA. From the cysteine up to the phenylalanine, the CDR3 has a length of 17 residues. The retained sequence is limited to the CDR3, 51 bases, with the frame set at the first base. The treatment or condition label, as the study defines it: approximately 18 received Ad26.COV2.S at low or high dose, single or two shots; about 5 received placebo; per-sample allocation not given. For vaccine and placebo recipients, the sequenced repertoires came from samples collected on day 63 after the first injection. In Cohort 1b, 20 to 25 adults aged 18-55 years were enrolled at a single site in Boston, USA, between 29 July and 7 August 2020. Ad26.COV2.S was a replication-incompetent adenovirus type 26 vector expressing a prefusion-stabilized SARS-CoV-2 spike protein from the original Wuhan strain.

The immunoSEQ Assay was used to sequence TCRbeta CDR3 regions. After extraction, genomic DNA underwent amplification by bias-controlled multiplex PCR, followed by high-throughput sequencing. Concerning the study's data processing: To quantify the absolute abundance of each unique TCRbeta CDR3 region, sequences were collapsed and filtered. T cell fraction was estimated by normalization of TCRbeta template counts to usable DNA, with usable DNA being measured through amplification of reference genes present in all nucleated cells. Repertoire TCRs were annotated as SARS-CoV-2-specific when V gene, CDR3 amino acid sequence and J gene were exactly matched to a known reactive TCR set. MIRA supplied the reference SARS-CoV-2 TCR set, which was filtered for enrichment in COVID-19-positive ImmuneCODE repertoires so that public or cross-reactive TCRs were removed. Based on the MIRA antigens, annotated TCRs were further analysed at the level of specific ORF or position within ORF. Breadth was defined as annotated unique rearrangements over total unique productive rearrangements; depth was the summed frequency of those rearrangements. Two-sided Wilcoxon rank-sum tests were used to compare TCR breadth between groups. The source is immuneACCESS, and TCRdb retained only in-frame sequences with V and J called. Part of the clones is not carried over; for the studies checked, unresolved V genes explain less than half of this, and the remainder is unexplained. V, J and clone size were drawn from that table, and D and trimming were deduced from the DNA. The sample yields fewer than 400,000 clones; about 90% were counted once. 5.5% of the sample belongs to the ten largest clones.

Study-wide findings and limitations: After vaccination, substantial breadth of spike-specific CD8+ and CD4+ T cell responses was reported. Compared with placebo recipients, Ad26.COV2.S recipients showed higher spike-specific TCR breadth (P = 0.0014). Comparing responses between vaccine doses or regimens was not something the study was powered to do. Vaccine and placebo recipients had similar non-spike TCR breadth, a finding consistent with the vaccine containing only spike. It was noted by the authors that total T cell responses may have been underestimated by the TCR breadth and depth analyses.

A word on this clone: The specificity of this receptor is unknown. Base qualities were left out, and no much larger clone turns up one base away.

This chain is built from TRBV7-2 and TRBJ2-6; the D gene is possibly TRBD1 or TRBD2, each agreeing over 5 bases. The sequence came from a person aged 18-60 years who received the Ad26.COV2.S COVID-19 vaccine or a placebo. Sequencing used peripheral blood, obtained in a trial of Ad26.COV2.S vaccine versus placebo. The DNA sequence is as follows: TGTGCCAGCAGCTTAATAGGGACGCCTTCTGGGGCCAACGTCCTGACTTTC. Its protein product is CASSLIGTPSGANVLTF.